Following are 2 T cell receptor beta chains from one sample sequenced in a study of Ad26.COV2.S vaccination and SARS-CoV-2 variants (dated by TCRdb to the early 2020s). The library was prepared using the immunoSEQ multiplex PCR assay. TCRdb's version of the immuneACCESS table is confined to in-frame rearrangements and falls short of the full clone set. An unresolved V gene accounts for under half of the shortfall where checked; the remainder is of unknown origin. The sample table records hundreds of thousands of clones; around 92% of these occur just once. The top ten clonotypes cover about 1.5% of the sample. The meaning of the sample's treatment or condition label: about 20 received Ad26.COV2.S at low or high dose, single or two shots; about 5 received placebo; per-sample allocation not given. For vaccine and placebo recipients, the sequenced repertoires came from samples collected on day 63 after the first injection.

The sequenced sample was peripheral blood, obtained in a trial of Ad26.COV2.S vaccine versus placebo. These receptors all stem from a person between 18 and 65 years old who received the Ad26.COV2.S COVID-19 vaccine or a placebo.

The genes are TRBV30 and TRBJ1-1; D is possibly TRBD1 (5 bases). The V gene's germline CDR1 is GTSNPN and CDR2 SVGIG (reference sequence). This CDR3 region has 12 residues. The ends were cut back, 8 bases at V and 10 bases at J, with 20 bases in the middle. The CDR3 DNA reads TGTGCCGGGGACGTAAGGGGTGAGGGAGCTTTCTTT. Its protein product is CAGDVRGEGAFF.

The count of this clone is one. The chain employs TRBV5-1 and TRBJ2-5; 10 nucleotides line up with TRBD1. The CDR3 spans 15 residues. CDR1 SGHRS and CDR2 YFSETQ come from the germline V gene. With 4 bases clipped from V and 3 bases from J, the junction kept 6 bases outside the gene matches. The CDR3 sequence: CASSADRGLEETQYF. The CDR3 DNA is TGCGCCAGCAGCGCCGACAGGGGGCTCGAAGAGACCCAGTACTTC.